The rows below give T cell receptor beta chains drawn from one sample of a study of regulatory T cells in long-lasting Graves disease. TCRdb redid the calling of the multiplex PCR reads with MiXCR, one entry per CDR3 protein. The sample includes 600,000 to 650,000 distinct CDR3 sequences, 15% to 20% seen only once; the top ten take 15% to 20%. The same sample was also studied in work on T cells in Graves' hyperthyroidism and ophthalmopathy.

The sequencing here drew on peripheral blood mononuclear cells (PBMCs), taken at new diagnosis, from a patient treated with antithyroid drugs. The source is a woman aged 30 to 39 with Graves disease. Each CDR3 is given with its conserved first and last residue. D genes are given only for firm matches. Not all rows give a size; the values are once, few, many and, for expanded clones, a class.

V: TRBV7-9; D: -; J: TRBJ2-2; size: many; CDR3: CASSSPIGETLNTGELFF; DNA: TGTGCCAGCAGCTCACCGATAGGGGAAACTCTTAACACCGGGGAGCTGTTTTTT
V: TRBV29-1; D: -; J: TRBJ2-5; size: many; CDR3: CSVEDRGRPMAKETQYF; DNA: TGCAGCGTTGAAGATCGCGGGCGGCCCATGGCCAAAGAGACCCAGTACTTC
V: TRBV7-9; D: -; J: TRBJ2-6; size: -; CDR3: CASSLVLASYLSGANVLTF; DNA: TGTGCCAGCAGCTTAGTCTTGGCCAGCTATCTCTCTGGGGCCAACGTCCTGACTTTC
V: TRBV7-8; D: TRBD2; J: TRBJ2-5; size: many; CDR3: CASSPSSGRAEETQYF; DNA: TGTGCCAGCAGCCCGTCGAGCGGGAGGGCCGAGGAGACCCAGTACTTC
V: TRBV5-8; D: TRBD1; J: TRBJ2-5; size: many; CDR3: CASTLGTGIYQETQYF; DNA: TGTGCCAGCACCCTCGGGACAGGGATTTACCAAGAGACCCAGTACTTC
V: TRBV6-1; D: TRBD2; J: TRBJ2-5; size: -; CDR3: CASTLTSGEETQYF; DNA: TGTGCCAGCACCCTGACTAGCGGAGAAGAGACCCAGTACTTC
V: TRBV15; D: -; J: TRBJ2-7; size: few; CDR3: CATSRLHRNEQYF; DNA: TGTGCCACCAGCAGGTTGCACAGGAACGAGCAGTACTTC
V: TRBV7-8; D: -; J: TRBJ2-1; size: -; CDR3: CASSLDRLATNEQFF; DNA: TGTGCCAGCAGCCTCGACCGTTTGGCGACCAATGAGCAGTTCTTC
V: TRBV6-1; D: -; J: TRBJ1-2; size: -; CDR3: CASTGLGQGDNYGYTF; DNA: TGTGCCAGCACCGGACTAGGGCAGGGAGATAACTATGGCTACACCTTC
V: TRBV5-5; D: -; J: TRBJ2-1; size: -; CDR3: CASIPGRGNEQFF; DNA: TGTGCCAGCATCCCGGGACGAGGCAATGAGCAGTTCTTC
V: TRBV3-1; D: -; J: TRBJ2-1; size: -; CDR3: CASSQDKTGVSHNEQFF; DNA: TGTGCCAGCAGCCAAGATAAGACGGGAGTTAGCCACAATGAGCAGTTCTTC
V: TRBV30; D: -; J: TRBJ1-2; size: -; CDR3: CAWSAGILYGYTF; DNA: TGTGCCTGGAGTGCCGGGATCCTCTATGGCTACACCTTC
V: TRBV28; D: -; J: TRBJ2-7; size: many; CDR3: CASSFLAGGSPEQYF; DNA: -
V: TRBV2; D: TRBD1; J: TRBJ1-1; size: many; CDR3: CASTGQGYTEAFF; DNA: TGTGCCAGCACGGGACAGGGGTACACTGAAGCTTTCTTT
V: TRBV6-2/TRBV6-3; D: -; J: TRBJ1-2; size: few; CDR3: CASSRLQGGSGYTF; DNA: TGTGCCAGCAGTCGCCTGCAGGGTGGTAGTGGCTACACCTTC
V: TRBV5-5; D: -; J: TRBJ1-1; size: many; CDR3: CASSDRHVNTEAFF; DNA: TGTGCCAGCAGCGACCGACACGTGAACACTGAAGCTTTCTTT
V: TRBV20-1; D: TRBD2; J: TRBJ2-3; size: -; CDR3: CSARDGTPSGRVADTQYF; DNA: TGCAGTGCTAGAGATGGGACTCCTAGCGGGAGGGTTGCAGATACGCAGTATTTT
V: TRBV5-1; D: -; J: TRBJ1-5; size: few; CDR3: CASSLGDNPNQPQHF; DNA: TGCGCCAGCAGCTTGGGGGACAACCCAAATCAGCCCCAGCATTTT
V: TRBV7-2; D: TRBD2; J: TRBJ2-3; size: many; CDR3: CASSRTRSGDTQYF; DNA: TGTGCCAGCAGCAGGACTAGAAGTGGAGATACGCAGTATTTT
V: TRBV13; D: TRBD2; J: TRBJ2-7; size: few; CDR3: CASRAAIAGGYYEQYF; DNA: TGTGCCAGCAGGGCTGCCATAGCGGGAGGTTACTACGAGCAGTACTTC
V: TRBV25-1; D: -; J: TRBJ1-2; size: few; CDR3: CASSESLGATGQRGGYTF; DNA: TGTGCCAGCAGTGAAAGCCTAGGCGCTACAGGGCAGAGGGGAGGCTACACCTTC
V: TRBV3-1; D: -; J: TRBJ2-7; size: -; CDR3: CASSQGAAFQNEQYF; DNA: TGTGCCAGCAGCCAAGGAGCGGCGTTCCAGAACGAGCAGTACTTC
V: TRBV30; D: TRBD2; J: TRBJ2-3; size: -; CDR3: CAGAPAGGSTDTQYF; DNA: TGTGCCGGGGCCCCCGCGGGAGGGTCAACAGATACGCAGTATTTT
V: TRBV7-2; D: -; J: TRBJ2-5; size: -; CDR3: CASSFPMVGEETQYF; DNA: TGTGCCAGCAGCTTCCCCATGGTTGGAGAAGAGACCCAGTACTTC
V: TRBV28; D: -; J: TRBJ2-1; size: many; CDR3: CASSRPGRGVNEQFF; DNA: TGTGCCAGCAGCCGACCCGGCAGGGGTGTGAATGAGCAGTTCTTC
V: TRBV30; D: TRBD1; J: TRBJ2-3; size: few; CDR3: CALQGVAGTDTQYF; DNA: TGTGCCTTACAGGGGGTAGCGGGCACAGATACGCAGTATTTT
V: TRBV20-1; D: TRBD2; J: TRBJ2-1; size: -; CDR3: CSARDPRAREGNLNLNEQFF; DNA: TGCAGTGCTAGAGATCCGAGGGCGAGGGAGGGCAATCTTAATCTAAATGAGCAGTTCTTC
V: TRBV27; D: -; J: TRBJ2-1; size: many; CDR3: CASTGTSSYNEQFF; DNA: TGTGCCAGCACCGGCACGAGCTCCTACAATGAGCAGTTCTTC
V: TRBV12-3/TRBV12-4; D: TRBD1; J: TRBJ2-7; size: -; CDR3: CASRVTDRGRYEQYF; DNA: TGTGCCAGCAGGGTAACGGACAGGGGGCGTTACGAGCAGTACTTC
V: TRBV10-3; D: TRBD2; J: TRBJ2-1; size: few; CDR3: CASAGAGQYNEQFF; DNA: TGTGCCTCAGCGGGAGCGGGACAATACAATGAGCAGTTCTTC
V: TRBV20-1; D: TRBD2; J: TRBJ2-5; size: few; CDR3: CSARGLAGGYQETQYF; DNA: TGCAGTGCTAGGGGACTAGCGGGGGGGTACCAAGAGACCCAGTACTTC
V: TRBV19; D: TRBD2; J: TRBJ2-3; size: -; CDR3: CASSSRAGVSDTQYF; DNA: TGTGCCAGTAGCAGCCGAGCGGGAGTATCAGATACGCAGTATTTT
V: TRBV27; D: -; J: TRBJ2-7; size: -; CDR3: CASRPVGDSYEQYF; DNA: TGTGCCAGCAGACCGGTGGGTGACTCCTACGAGCAGTACTTC
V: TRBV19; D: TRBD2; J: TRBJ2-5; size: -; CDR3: CASSTTGGLRETQYF; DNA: TGTGCCAGTAGTACCACGGGGGGGCTTCGAGAGACCCAGTACTTC
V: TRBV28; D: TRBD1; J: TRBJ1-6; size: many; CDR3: CASSLGRGRNSPLHF; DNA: TGTGCCAGCAGTTTGGGCAGGGGGCGTAATTCACCCCTCCACTTT
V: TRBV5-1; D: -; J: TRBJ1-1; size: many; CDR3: CASSFQGRRSLNTEAFF; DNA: TGCGCCAGCAGCTTCCAGGGAAGGCGCTCCCTGAACACTGAAGCTTTCTTT
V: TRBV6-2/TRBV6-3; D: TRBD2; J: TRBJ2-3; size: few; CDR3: CASSEAGGYRSTDTQYF; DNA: TGTGCCAGCAGTGAAGCGGGGGGGTACCGGTCCACAGATACGCAGTATTTT
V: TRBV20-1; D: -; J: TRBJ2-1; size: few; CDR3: CSADKNRRQFF; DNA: TGCAGTGCAGATAAAAACCGCCGGCAGTTCTTC
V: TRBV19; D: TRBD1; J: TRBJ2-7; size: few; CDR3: CASSETGGGYEQYF; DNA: TGTGCCAGTAGTGAGACAGGGGGCGGTTACGAGCAGTACTTC
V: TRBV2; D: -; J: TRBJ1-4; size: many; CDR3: CASRLENEKLFF; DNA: TGTGCCAGCCGACTTGAGAATGAAAAACTGTTTTTT
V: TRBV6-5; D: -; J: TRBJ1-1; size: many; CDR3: CASSYSNFFGLGNTEAFF; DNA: TGTGCCAGCAGTTACTCGAACTTTTTCGGGTTGGGGAACACTGAAGCTTTCTTT
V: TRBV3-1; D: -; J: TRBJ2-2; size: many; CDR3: CASSPAPVTGELFF; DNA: TGTGCCAGCAGCCCAGCGCCGGTAACCGGGGAGCTGTTTTTT
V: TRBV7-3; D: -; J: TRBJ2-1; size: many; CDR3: CASSPAMSGSRYNEQFF; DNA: TGTGCCAGCAGCCCCGCAATGTCGGGGAGTAGGTACAATGAGCAGTTCTTC
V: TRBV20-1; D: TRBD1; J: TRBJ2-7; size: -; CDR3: CSARQGVSYEQYF; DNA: TGCAGTGCTAGACAGGGGGTCTCCTACGAGCAGTACTTC
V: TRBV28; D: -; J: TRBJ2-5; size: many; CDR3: CASSLGGARIETQYF; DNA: TGTGCCAGCAGTTTGGGGGGGGCAAGGATCGAGACCCAGTACTTC
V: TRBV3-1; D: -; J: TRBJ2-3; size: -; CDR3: CASSPGGGGTDTQYF; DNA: TGTGCCAGCAGCCCAGGGGGAGGAGGCACAGATACGCAGTATTTT
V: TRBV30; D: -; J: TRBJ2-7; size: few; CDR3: CAWTRGTSYEQYF; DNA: TGTGCCTGGACCCGGGGTACCTCCTACGAGCAGTACTTC
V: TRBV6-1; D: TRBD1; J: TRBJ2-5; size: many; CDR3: CASRLDRVQETQYF; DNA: TGTGCCAGCAGACTGGACAGGGTTCAAGAGACCCAGTACTTC
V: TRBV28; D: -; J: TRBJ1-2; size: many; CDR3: CASSLDMAYGYTF; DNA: TGTGCCAGCAGTCTTGACATGGCATATGGCTACACCTTC
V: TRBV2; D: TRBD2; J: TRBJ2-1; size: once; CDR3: CASSIELAGYNEQFF; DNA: TGTGCCAGCAGTATAGAACTAGCGGGTTACAATGAGCAGTTCTTC
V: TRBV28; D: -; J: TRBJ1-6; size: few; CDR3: CASSPSVAAYNSPLHF; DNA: TGTGCCAGCAGTCCCTCAGTAGCGGCCTATAATTCACCCCTCCACTTT
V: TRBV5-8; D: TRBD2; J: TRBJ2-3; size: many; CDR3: CASQHSGSTDTQYF; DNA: TGTGCCAGTCAACATAGCGGGAGCACAGATACGCAGTATTTT
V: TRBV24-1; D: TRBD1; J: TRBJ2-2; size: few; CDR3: CATSDSVVRGRRGTGELFF; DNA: TGTGCCACCAGTGATTCAGTAGTTAGGGGGCGCCGGGGCACCGGGGAGCTGTTTTTT
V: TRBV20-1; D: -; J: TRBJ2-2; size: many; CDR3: CSARWQTGELFF; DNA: TGCAGTGCTCGGTGGCAGACCGGGGAGCTGTTTTTT
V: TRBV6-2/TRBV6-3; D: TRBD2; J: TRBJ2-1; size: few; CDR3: CASSPHRLAGFWNEQFF; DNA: TGTGCCAGCAGTCCACACCGACTAGCGGGATTTTGGAATGAGCAGTTCTTC
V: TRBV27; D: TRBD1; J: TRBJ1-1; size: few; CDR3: CASRPVQGWSTEAFF; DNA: TGTGCCAGCAGACCCGTACAGGGGTGGAGCACTGAAGCTTTCTTT
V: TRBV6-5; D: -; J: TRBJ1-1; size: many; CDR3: CASSYSMTVGLEAFF; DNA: TGTGCCAGCAGTTACTCGATGACAGTCGGTCTAGAAGCTTTCTTT
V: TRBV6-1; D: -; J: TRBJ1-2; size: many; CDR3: CASRGQNGYTF; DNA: TGTGCCAGCCGCGGGCAGAATGGCTACACCTTC
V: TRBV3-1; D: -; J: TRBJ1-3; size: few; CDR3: CASSQELLWGRTIYF; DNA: TGTGCCAGCAGCCAAGAATTGCTTTGGGGACGCACCATATATTTT
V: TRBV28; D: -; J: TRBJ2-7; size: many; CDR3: CATVGAREQYF; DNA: TGTGCCACCGTAGGGGCAAGGGAGCAGTACTTC